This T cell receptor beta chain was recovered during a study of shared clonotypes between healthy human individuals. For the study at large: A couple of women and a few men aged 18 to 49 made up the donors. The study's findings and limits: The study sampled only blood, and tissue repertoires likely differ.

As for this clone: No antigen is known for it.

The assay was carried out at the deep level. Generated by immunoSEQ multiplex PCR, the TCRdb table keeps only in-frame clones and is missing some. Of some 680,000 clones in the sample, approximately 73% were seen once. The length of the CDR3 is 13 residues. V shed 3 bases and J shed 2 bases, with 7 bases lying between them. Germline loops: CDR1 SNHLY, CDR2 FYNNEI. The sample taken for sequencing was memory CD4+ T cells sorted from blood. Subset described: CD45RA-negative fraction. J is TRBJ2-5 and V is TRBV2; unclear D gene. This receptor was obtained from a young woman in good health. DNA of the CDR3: TGTGCCAGCAGTGATCTGGATCAAGAGACCCAGTACTTC. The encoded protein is CASSDLDQETQYF.